This T cell receptor (beta chain) was captured in a study of cytomegalovirus exposure and HLA in healthy donors. PCR used 60 Vbeta primers and 13 Jbeta primers. This table comes from immunoSEQ multiplex PCR, and its TCRdb copy is limited to in-frame clones, with some not included. The repertoire consists of approximately 100,000 clones, with 60% to 75% occurring once and the leading ten covering about 1.3%. With 2 bases removed from V and 0 bases from J, the gap between germline ends came to 11 bases. This CDR3 has 15 residues. CDR1 MNHEY and CDR2 SVGAGI come from the germline V gene. The sample comprised PBMCs. The chain combines TRBV6-5 with TRBJ2-7; D is unclear. The sequence derives from a female donor in good health and CMV-seronegative. The chain's CDR3 is CASSYHPASSYEQYF. In DNA form, the CDR3 reads TGTGCCAGCAGTTACCACCCAGCGAGCTCCTACGAGCAGTACTTC.